Following are 9 T cell receptor beta chains from one sample sequenced in a study of blood T cell repertoires in COVID-19. Profiling relied on immunoSEQ multiplex PCR, and the TCRdb table lists in-frame clones only, not all of them. The sample holds about 220,000 clones; roughly nine tenths are singletons and the top ten take more than 2.5%. Specimen: PBMCs or T cells enriched from blood (not recorded which). The receptors derive from a woman aged 25 to 39 who had recovered from COVID-19.

The rearrangement uses TRBV18 and TRBJ1-6; 7 bases match TRBD1. J gave up 8 bases and V 1 base, and 5 bases lay outside the gene matches. Germline V lookup: CDR1 KGHSH, CDR2 LQKENI. This CDR3 is 15 amino acids long. For the CDR3, the DNA is TGTGCCAGCTCACCACAGGAGGGGGCCGATTCACCCCTCCACTTT. Translation gives CASSPQEGADSPLHF.

The chain employs TRBV11-3 and TRBJ2-2, with 8 bases identical to TRBD2. The CDR3 sequence is 17 residues long. Germline trimming cut 5 bases from V and 8 bases from J; bases unmatched to any gene: 16. The V gene's germline CDR1 is SGHNT and CDR2 YENEEA. CDR3 protein: CASSPQLGRGGGGELFF. In DNA, the CDR3 is TGTGCCAGCAGCCCCCAACTCGGACGGGGGGGCGGAGGGGAGCTGTTTTTT. The variable domain in full, completed from reference TRBV11-3 and TRBJ2-2, reads EAGVVQSPRYKIIEKKQPVAFWCNPISGHNTLYWYLQNLGQGPELLIRYENEEAVDDSQLPKDRFSAERLKGVDSTLKIQPAELGDSAVYLCASSPQLGRGGGGELFFGEGSRLTVL.

The V gene is TRBV27, the J gene TRBJ1-1; D uncertain. The V gene's germline CDR1 is MNHEY and CDR2 SMNVEV (reference sequence). This CDR3 contains 13 residues. V shed 3 bases and J shed 4 bases, with 9 bases lying between them. CDR3 protein: CASSLRRGTEAFF. DNA for the CDR3: TGTGCCAGCAGTTTGCGACGGGGCACTGAAGCTTTCTTT.

CDR3 loop: CASSHRENTGELFF. The CDR3 DNA reads as TGTGCCAGCAGTCACAGGGAGAACACCGGGGAGCTGTTTTTT. The genes are TRBV27 and TRBJ2-2, with a weak D call TRBD1 (6 bases). This CDR3 is 14 amino acids long. Germline CDR1 and CDR2: MNHEY and SMNVEV (reference sequence). Between the trimmed V and J ends, which lost 5 bases and 1 base, there was a span of 8 bases.

The V call is TRBV6-1, the J call TRBJ2-1; 11 bases fit TRBD1. CDR1 MNHNS and CDR2 SASEGT come from the germline V gene. The CDR3 has 16 amino acids. With 3 bases clipped from V and 3 bases from J, the junction kept 4 bases outside the gene matches. For the CDR3, the DNA is TGTGCCAGCAGTGAGGACAGGGGGCATATCTACAATGAGCAGTTCTTC. Translation gives CASSEDRGHIYNEQFF.

The chain recombines TRBV14 with TRBJ2-7, with 9 bases aligning to TRBD1. Looked up from germline, CDR1 is SGHDN and CDR2 is FVKESK. V shed 0 bases, J shed 3 bases, and the junction held 9 bases outside the gene matches. The CDR3 has 17 residues. In nucleotides, the CDR3 is TGTGCCAGCAGCCAAGACCGGACAGGGGCACAACTCTACGAGCAGTACTTC. Amino acid sequence: CASSQDRTGAQLYEQYF.

The J gene is TRBJ2-7, the V gene TRBV10-3; D is unresolved. The germline V gene has CDR1 ENHRY and CDR2 SYGVKD. The CDR3 runs to 13 residues. V shed 2 bases and J shed 5 bases, with 10 bases lying between them. CDR3 in amino acids: CAISEQVRNEQYF. CDR3 coding DNA: TGTGCCATCAGTGAGCAGGTCCGGAACGAGCAGTACTTC.

This clone came up once. This chain connects TRBV27 to TRBJ2-2; possible D gene TRBD1, 6 bases. The germline gives CDR1 MNHEY, CDR2 SMNVEV (reference sequence). Trimming removed 5 bases at V and 7 bases at J, with 14 bases between. CDR3 size: 14 residues. The chain's CDR3 is CASSPIRGGGELFF. The CDR3 region has the DNA TGTGCCAGCAGTCCTATCAGGGGTGGCGGGGAGCTGTTTTTT.

CDR3 sequence: CASSPKRARANEKLFF. The CDR3 DNA sequence: TGTGCCAGCAGTCCGAAGAGGGCTCGAGCTAATGAAAAACTGTTTTTT. This chain links TRBV25-1 with TRBJ1-4; no clear D. The CDR3 is made up of 16 amino acids. V was shortened by 5 bases and J by 3 bases, with 16 bases between the two germline ends. Germline V gene lookup returns CDR1 MGHDK and CDR2 SYGVNS. Full variable domain (rest looked up from reference TRBV25-1 and TRBJ1-4): EADIYQTPRYLVIGTGKKITLECSQTMGHDKMYWYQQDPGMELHLIHYSYGVNSTEKGDLSSESTVSRIRTEHFPLTLESARPSHTSQYLCASSPKRARANEKLFFGSGTQLSVL.